The entry below gives a single T cell receptor (beta chain) sequence along with its context. The antigen is unknown. This CDR3 is 13 amino acids long. The V end was cut by 11 bases, the J end by 2 bases, with 16 bases between. Germline CDR1 ENHRY, CDR2 SYGVKD. This specimen comes from a study of post-analysis software for immune sequencing data. The wider study: Recorded disease courses covered relapsing-remitting, secondary progressive and progressive-relapsing multiple sclerosis. Some patients had no subtype annotation. Whole-study findings and limits: The F measure placed samples prepared in the same batch into strongly shared clusters. Controls showed lower frequencies than patients for roughly 5 TRBV segments, and TRBV5-6, TRBV5-1 and TRBV20-1 were among these.

Researchers reported that TCR beta cDNA libraries carried unique molecular identifiers. One entry per CDR3 protein, called by TCRdb with MiXCR from the PCR reads. Of hundreds of thousands of distinct CDR3 sequences listed, about 40% were seen once; the top ten hold about 1.5%. The sequence derives from a girl aged 5-17 years with multiple sclerosis. The chain couples TRBV10-3 to TRBJ2-7; perhaps TRBD2 as D (6 bases). The sequencing input was blood. CDR3 DNA: TGTGCCTCCCGGGAGCCAGGGACCTACGAGCAGTACTTC. This translates into CASREPGTYEQYF.